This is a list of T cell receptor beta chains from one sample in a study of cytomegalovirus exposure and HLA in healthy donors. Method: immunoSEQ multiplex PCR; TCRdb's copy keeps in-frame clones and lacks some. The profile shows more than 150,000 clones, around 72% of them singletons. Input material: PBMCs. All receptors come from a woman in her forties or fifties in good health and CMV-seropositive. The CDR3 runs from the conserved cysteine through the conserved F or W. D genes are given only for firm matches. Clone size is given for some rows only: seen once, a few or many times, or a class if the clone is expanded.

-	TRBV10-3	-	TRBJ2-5	CAISDGQGGETQYF	TGTGCCATCAGTGATGGGCAGGGTGGGGAGACCCAGTACTTC
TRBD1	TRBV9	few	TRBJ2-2	CASSYGQGANTGELFF	TGTGCCAGCAGCTACGGACAGGGAGCGAACACCGGGGAGCTGTTTTTT
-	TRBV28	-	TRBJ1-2	CASRGEGWDGYTF	TGTGCCAGCAGAGGGGAGGGTTGGGATGGCTACACCTTC
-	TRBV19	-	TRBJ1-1	CASSIPPNTEAFF	TGTGCCAGTAGTATTCCCCCTAACACTGAAGCTTTCTTT
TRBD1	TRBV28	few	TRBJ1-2	CASSRGTGGRGYGYTF	TGTGCCAGCAGCCGAGGGACAGGGGGCCGGGGGTATGGCTACACCTTC
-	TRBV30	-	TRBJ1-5	CAWSETTQEPQHF	TGTGCCTGGAGCGAAACAACTCAGGAACCCCAGCATTTT
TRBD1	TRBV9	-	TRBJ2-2	CASQGQGVLGELFF	TGTGCCAGTCAGGGACAGGGGGTTTTGGGGGAGCTGTTTTTT
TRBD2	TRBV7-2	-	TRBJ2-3	CASSTKRGGEVDTQYF	TGTGCCAGCAGCACCAAGCGGGGGGGGGAGGTAGATACGCAGTATTTT
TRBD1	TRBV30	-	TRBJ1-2	CAWSVTGGLGYTF	TGTGCCTGGAGTGTTACAGGGGGCTTAGGCTACACCTTC
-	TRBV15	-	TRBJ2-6	CATSTYLPTSGANGLTF	TGTGCCACCAGCACCTACTTACCCACCTCTGGGGCCAACGGCCTGACTTTC
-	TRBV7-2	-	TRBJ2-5	CASSLGVTRRSETQYF	TGTGCCAGCAGCTTAGGGGTGACTAGAAGGTCAGAGACCCAGTACTTC
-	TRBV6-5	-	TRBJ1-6	CASRTGGGSPLHF	TGTGCCAGCAGGACTGGGGGGGGGTCACCCCTCCACTTT
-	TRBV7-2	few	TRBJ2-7	CASSLGLGSEQYF	TGTGCCAGCAGCTTAGGATTGGGCTCCGAGCAGTACTTC
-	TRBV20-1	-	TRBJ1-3	CSASSQLKFYF	TGCAGTGCTAGTAGCCAGCTAAAGTTCTATTTT
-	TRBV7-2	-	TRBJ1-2	CASSLEQGYGYTF	TGTGCCAGCAGTCTTGAGCAGGGCTATGGCTACACCTTC
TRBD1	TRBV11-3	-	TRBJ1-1	CASSFRQGLASRLAFF	TGTGCCAGCAGCTTCCGACAGGGGCTCGCTAGCCGACTGGCTTTCTTT
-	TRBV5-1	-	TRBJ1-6	CASSLALNRDTNSPLHF	TGCGCCAGCAGCTTGGCACTAAACCGGGACACCAATTCACCCCTCCACTTT
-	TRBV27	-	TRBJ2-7	CASRRESLVYEQYF	TGTGCCAGCAGGAGAGAGTCGTTAGTCTACGAGCAGTACTTC
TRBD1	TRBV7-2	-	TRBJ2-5	CASSSSGTGNTQYF	TGTGCCAGCAGCTCCTCCGGGACAGGGAACACCCAGTACTTC
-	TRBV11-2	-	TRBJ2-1	CASSFRHPSVTNDEQFF	TGTGCCAGCAGCTTTAGACACCCAAGTGTGACGAACGATGAGCAGTTCTTC
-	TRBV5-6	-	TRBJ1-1	CASSLIGWQKNTEAFF	TGTGCCAGCAGCTTGATTGGTTGGCAGAAAAACACTGAAGCTTTCTTT
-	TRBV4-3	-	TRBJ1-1	CASSQDPFEGTEAFF	TGCGCCAGCAGCCAGGACCCATTCGAGGGCACTGAAGCTTTCTTT
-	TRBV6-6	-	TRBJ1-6	CASSYSRRDDSPLHF	TGTGCCAGCAGTTACTCGAGGAGGGACGACTCACCCCTCCACTTT
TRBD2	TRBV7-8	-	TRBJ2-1	CASSSLIAGVSEQFF	TGTGCCAGCAGCTCCCTCATAGCGGGAGTAAGTGAGCAGTTCTTC